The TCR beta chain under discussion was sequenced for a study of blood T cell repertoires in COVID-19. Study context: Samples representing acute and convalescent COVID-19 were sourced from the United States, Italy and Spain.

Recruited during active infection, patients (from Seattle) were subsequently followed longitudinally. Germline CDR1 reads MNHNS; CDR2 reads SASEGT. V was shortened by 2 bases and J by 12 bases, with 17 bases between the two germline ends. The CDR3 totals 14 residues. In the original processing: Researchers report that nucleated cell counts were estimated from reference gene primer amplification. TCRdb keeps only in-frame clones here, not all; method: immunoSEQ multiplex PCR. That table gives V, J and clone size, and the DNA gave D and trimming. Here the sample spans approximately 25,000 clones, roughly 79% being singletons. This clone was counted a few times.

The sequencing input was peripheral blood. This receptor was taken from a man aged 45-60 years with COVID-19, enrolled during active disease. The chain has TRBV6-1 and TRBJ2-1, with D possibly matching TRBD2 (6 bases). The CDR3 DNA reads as TGTGCCAGCAGTGAACCGGAGGGGTTGGGGGTGCAGTTCTTC. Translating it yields CASSEPEGLGVQFF.